Listed below are T cell receptor beta chains from one sample, sequenced in a study of cytomegalovirus exposure and HLA in healthy donors. Using immunoSEQ multiplex PCR, the repertoire was profiled, and TCRdb retains in-frame clones only, with some absent. The sample contains roughly 77,000 clones, around 10% of which appear only once. The sequenced material came from PBMCs. The receptors were gathered from a man between 60 and 70 years old in good health and CMV-seropositive. Both conserved end residues are part of each CDR3. D genes are given only for firm matches. Clone size is stated in some rows and not others, as once, few, many or a class when expanded.

clone_size: .
j_call: TRBJ2-7
v_call: TRBV2
d_call: .
cdr3_aa: CASKEGLYEQYF
cdr3_nt: TGTGCCAGCAAAGAGGGACTCTACGAGCAGTACTTC

clone_size: few
j_call: TRBJ1-1
v_call: TRBV5-4
d_call: .
cdr3_aa: CASSFPPGEAFF
cdr3_nt: TGTGCCAGCAGCTTCCCCCCGGGTGAAGCTTTCTTT

clone_size: .
j_call: TRBJ2-1
v_call: TRBV5-1
d_call: .
cdr3_aa: CASSLTFSSYNEQFF
cdr3_nt: TGCGCCAGCAGCTTGACTTTTTCATCCTACAATGAGCAGTTCTTC

clone_size: .
j_call: TRBJ1-6
v_call: TRBV7-3
d_call: .
cdr3_aa: CASSLGGLESPLHF
cdr3_nt: TGTGCCAGCAGCTTGGGAGGGCTAGAGTCACCCCTCCACTTT

clone_size: few
j_call: TRBJ2-5
v_call: TRBV27
d_call: TRBD1
cdr3_aa: CASREQGLGLETQYF
cdr3_nt: TGTGCCAGCAGGGAACAGGGGTTAGGTTTAGAGACCCAGTACTTC

clone_size: few
j_call: TRBJ2-3
v_call: TRBV18
d_call: .
cdr3_aa: CASSVTGSTDTQYF
cdr3_nt: TGTGCCAGCTCAGTTACAGGAAGCACAGATACGCAGTATTTT

clone_size: .
j_call: TRBJ2-1
v_call: TRBV9
d_call: .
cdr3_aa: CASSTRQAYNEQFF
cdr3_nt: TGTGCCAGCAGCACCCGACAGGCCTACAATGAGCAGTTCTTC

clone_size: .
j_call: TRBJ1-1
v_call: TRBV7-2
d_call: .
cdr3_aa: CASSKEGSTEAFF
cdr3_nt: TGTGCCAGCAGCAAGGAGGGGTCCACTGAAGCTTTCTTT

clone_size: few
j_call: TRBJ2-5
v_call: TRBV9
d_call: .
cdr3_aa: CASSALGQTQYF
cdr3_nt: TGTGCCAGCAGCGCGCTAGGTCAGACCCAGTACTTC

clone_size: few
j_call: TRBJ2-3
v_call: TRBV5-1
d_call: .
cdr3_aa: CASSLGLESTDTQYF
cdr3_nt: TGCGCCAGCAGCCTGGGACTGGAGAGCACAGATACGCAGTATTTT

clone_size: .
j_call: TRBJ2-3
v_call: TRBV7-2
d_call: TRBD1
cdr3_aa: CASTFVTGAGDTQYF
cdr3_nt: TGTGCCAGCACCTTTGTGACAGGGGCGGGAGATACGCAGTATTTT

clone_size: .
j_call: TRBJ2-3
v_call: TRBV7-3
d_call: TRBD2
cdr3_aa: CASSRIGGANSDTQYF
cdr3_nt: TGTGCCAGCAGCCGAATCGGGGGGGCAAACTCAGATACGCAGTATTTT

clone_size: few
j_call: TRBJ2-2
v_call: TRBV2
d_call: .
cdr3_aa: CASVLHGNTGELFF
cdr3_nt: TGTGCCAGCGTACTTCACGGGAACACCGGGGAGCTGTTTTTT

clone_size: .
j_call: TRBJ1-1
v_call: TRBV18
d_call: .
cdr3_aa: CASSPGGHSNTEAFF
cdr3_nt: TGTGCCAGCTCACCTGGGGGCCACTCCAACACTGAAGCTTTCTTT

clone_size: .
j_call: TRBJ1-1
v_call: TRBV10-3
d_call: TRBD1
cdr3_aa: CAISGSRDRVPSTEAFF
cdr3_nt: TGTGCCATCAGTGGATCCCGGGACAGGGTACCCTCCACTGAAGCTTTCTTT

clone_size: few
j_call: TRBJ2-4
v_call: TRBV5-1
d_call: .
cdr3_aa: CASSLAVAKNIQYF
cdr3_nt: TGCGCCAGCAGCTTGGCAGTAGCCAAAAACATTCAGTACTTC

clone_size: few
j_call: TRBJ2-3
v_call: TRBV5-1
d_call: .
cdr3_aa: CASGNTDTQYF
cdr3_nt: TGCGCCAGCGGCAACACAGATACGCAGTATTTT

clone_size: .
j_call: TRBJ1-5
v_call: TRBV28
d_call: .
cdr3_aa: CAHRDSNQPQHF
cdr3_nt: TGTGCCCACAGGGATAGCAATCAGCCCCAGCATTTT

clone_size: .
j_call: TRBJ2-7
v_call: TRBV6-6
d_call: TRBD1
cdr3_aa: CASSGQGSSEQYF
cdr3_nt: TGTGCCAGCAGTGGACAGGGGAGTAGCGAGCAGTACTTC

clone_size: few
j_call: TRBJ2-6
v_call: TRBV2
d_call: TRBD2
cdr3_aa: CASMTSGRSSGANVLTF
cdr3_nt: TGTGCCAGCATGACTAGCGGGAGGTCCTCTGGGGCCAACGTCCTGACTTTC

clone_size: .
j_call: TRBJ2-1
v_call: TRBV7-3
d_call: .
cdr3_aa: CASSPRLSLSYNEQFF
cdr3_nt: TGTGCCAGCAGCCCCCGTTTAAGCCTCTCCTACAATGAGCAGTTCTTC

clone_size: .
j_call: TRBJ2-1
v_call: TRBV19
d_call: .
cdr3_aa: CATSPSRDTEQFF
cdr3_nt: TGTGCCACCTCGCCCTCCCGGGACACTGAGCAGTTCTTC

clone_size: .
j_call: TRBJ2-7
v_call: TRBV29-1
d_call: TRBD2
cdr3_aa: CSVGSPSVGRIEQYF
cdr3_nt: TGCAGCGTTGGGAGTCCCAGCGTCGGGAGGATCGAGCAGTACTTC

clone_size: .
j_call: TRBJ2-7
v_call: TRBV14
d_call: TRBD1
cdr3_aa: CASSRIGTGAYEQYF
cdr3_nt: TGTGCCAGCAGCCGAATCGGGACAGGGGCCTACGAGCAGTACTTC

clone_size: .
j_call: TRBJ2-7
v_call: TRBV27
d_call: TRBD2
cdr3_aa: CASSLQRGTYEQYF
cdr3_nt: TGTGCCAGCAGTTTACAGCGGGGAACCTACGAGCAGTACTTC

clone_size: few
j_call: TRBJ2-7
v_call: TRBV7-8
d_call: TRBD2
cdr3_aa: CASSPLGREGSEQYF
cdr3_nt: TGTGCCAGCAGCCCCTTGGGGCGGGAGGGTTCCGAGCAGTACTTC

clone_size: few
j_call: TRBJ2-7
v_call: TRBV7-9
d_call: .
cdr3_aa: CASSAEGRGPYEQYF
cdr3_nt: TGTGCCAGCAGCGCCGAGGGCAGGGGTCCCTACGAGCAGTACTTC

clone_size: .
j_call: TRBJ1-5
v_call: TRBV10-3
d_call: .
cdr3_aa: CAIIPPAGSYQPQHF
cdr3_nt: TGTGCCATCATTCCTCCGGCAGGGTCATATCAGCCCCAGCATTTT

clone_size: .
j_call: TRBJ2-3
v_call: TRBV9
d_call: TRBD2
cdr3_aa: CASSFRGAGVTDTQYF
cdr3_nt: TGTGCCAGCAGCTTCAGGGGAGCGGGGGTCACAGATACGCAGTATTTT

clone_size: .
j_call: TRBJ2-1
v_call: TRBV29-1
d_call: TRBD2
cdr3_aa: CSVVIAGRNEQFF
cdr3_nt: TGCAGCGTTGTGATAGCGGGCCGAAACGAGCAGTTCTTC

clone_size: .
j_call: TRBJ2-4
v_call: TRBV7-8
d_call: TRBD1
cdr3_aa: CASSQGQAKNIQYF
cdr3_nt: TGTGCCAGCAGCCAGGGACAGGCCAAAAACATTCAGTACTTC

clone_size: few
j_call: TRBJ1-2
v_call: TRBV6-5
d_call: .
cdr3_aa: CASGNSGLRDGYTF
cdr3_nt: TGTGCCAGCGGAAACTCAGGGTTGAGAGACGGCTACACCTTC

clone_size: .
j_call: TRBJ2-5
v_call: TRBV7-9
d_call: TRBD1
cdr3_aa: CASSSGQGETQYF
cdr3_nt: TGTGCCAGCAGCTCCGGACAGGGTGAGACCCAGTACTTC

clone_size: .
j_call: TRBJ1-2
v_call: TRBV14
d_call: .
cdr3_aa: CASSQDRGYGYTF
cdr3_nt: TGTGCCAGCAGCCAAGACCGGGGATATGGCTACACCTTC

clone_size: .
j_call: TRBJ2-1
v_call: TRBV7-3
d_call: TRBD2
cdr3_aa: CASSLSGGVDYNEQFF
cdr3_nt: TGTGCCAGCAGCCTATCGGGGGGAGTCGACTACAATGAGCAGTTCTTC

clone_size: .
j_call: TRBJ2-6
v_call: TRBV27
d_call: .
cdr3_aa: CASSLTVSGANVLTF
cdr3_nt: TGTGCCAGCAGTTTAACGGTCTCTGGGGCCAACGTCCTGACTTTC

clone_size: few
j_call: TRBJ1-5
v_call: TRBV6-1
d_call: TRBD1
cdr3_aa: CAVLTGGGNQPQHF
cdr3_nt: TGTGCCGTCTTGACAGGGGGGGGCAATCAGCCCCAGCATTTT

clone_size: .
j_call: TRBJ1-1
v_call: TRBV5-8
d_call: .
cdr3_aa: CASSLVRGKADMNTEAFF
cdr3_nt: TGTGCCAGCAGCTTGGTTCGGGGAAAGGCAGATATGAACACTGAAGCTTTCTTT

clone_size: few
j_call: TRBJ2-1
v_call: TRBV7-2
d_call: TRBD2
cdr3_aa: CASSLSGRAEEQFF
cdr3_nt: TGTGCCAGCAGCCTTAGCGGGAGGGCCGAGGAGCAGTTCTTC

clone_size: .
j_call: TRBJ2-2
v_call: TRBV7-2
d_call: TRBD2
cdr3_aa: CASSSRASGGGGELFF
cdr3_nt: TGTGCCAGCAGCTCCCGCGCTAGCGGGGGAGGCGGGGAGCTGTTTTTT

clone_size: few
j_call: TRBJ1-1
v_call: TRBV25-1
d_call: TRBD1
cdr3_aa: CAAGQANTEAFF
cdr3_nt: TGTGCCGCGGGACAGGCGAACACTGAAGCTTTCTTT

clone_size: .
j_call: TRBJ2-7
v_call: TRBV5-1
d_call: TRBD1
cdr3_aa: CASSLAGTGYDEQYF
cdr3_nt: TGCGCCAGCAGCTTGGCAGGGACAGGGTACGACGAGCAGTACTTC

clone_size: .
j_call: TRBJ2-4
v_call: TRBV5-1
d_call: TRBD1
cdr3_aa: CASSGTVSGQGRRNIQYF
cdr3_nt: TGCGCCAGCAGCGGAACAGTCTCCGGACAGGGTAGGAGAAACATTCAGTACTTC

clone_size: few
j_call: TRBJ1-3
v_call: TRBV2
d_call: TRBD1
cdr3_aa: CASSPQGAGGNTIYF
cdr3_nt: TGTGCCAGCAGTCCCCAGGGGGCAGGAGGAAACACCATATATTTT

clone_size: few
j_call: TRBJ2-7
v_call: TRBV28
d_call: TRBD2
cdr3_aa: CASSPPKVSGSSYEQYF
cdr3_nt: TGTGCCAGCAGTCCACCGAAGGTTAGCGGGAGCTCCTACGAGCAGTACTTC

clone_size: .
j_call: TRBJ2-1
v_call: TRBV6-1
d_call: TRBD2
cdr3_aa: CASSESLAGGYNEQFF
cdr3_nt: TGTGCCAGCAGTGAGTCTCTAGCGGGAGGGTACAATGAGCAGTTCTTC

clone_size: few
j_call: TRBJ1-6
v_call: TRBV27
d_call: .
cdr3_aa: CASTSDSYNSPLHF
cdr3_nt: TGTGCCAGCACCTCGGACAGTTATAATTCACCCCTCCACTTT

clone_size: .
j_call: TRBJ2-1
v_call: TRBV29-1
d_call: TRBD2
cdr3_aa: CSVSRTSGEGDEQFF
cdr3_nt: TGCAGCGTTTCGCGGACTAGCGGGGAAGGGGATGAGCAGTTCTTC

clone_size: few
j_call: TRBJ1-4
v_call: TRBV28
d_call: .
cdr3_aa: CASGRANEKLFF
cdr3_nt: TGTGCCAGCGGGCGAGCTAATGAAAAACTGTTTTTT